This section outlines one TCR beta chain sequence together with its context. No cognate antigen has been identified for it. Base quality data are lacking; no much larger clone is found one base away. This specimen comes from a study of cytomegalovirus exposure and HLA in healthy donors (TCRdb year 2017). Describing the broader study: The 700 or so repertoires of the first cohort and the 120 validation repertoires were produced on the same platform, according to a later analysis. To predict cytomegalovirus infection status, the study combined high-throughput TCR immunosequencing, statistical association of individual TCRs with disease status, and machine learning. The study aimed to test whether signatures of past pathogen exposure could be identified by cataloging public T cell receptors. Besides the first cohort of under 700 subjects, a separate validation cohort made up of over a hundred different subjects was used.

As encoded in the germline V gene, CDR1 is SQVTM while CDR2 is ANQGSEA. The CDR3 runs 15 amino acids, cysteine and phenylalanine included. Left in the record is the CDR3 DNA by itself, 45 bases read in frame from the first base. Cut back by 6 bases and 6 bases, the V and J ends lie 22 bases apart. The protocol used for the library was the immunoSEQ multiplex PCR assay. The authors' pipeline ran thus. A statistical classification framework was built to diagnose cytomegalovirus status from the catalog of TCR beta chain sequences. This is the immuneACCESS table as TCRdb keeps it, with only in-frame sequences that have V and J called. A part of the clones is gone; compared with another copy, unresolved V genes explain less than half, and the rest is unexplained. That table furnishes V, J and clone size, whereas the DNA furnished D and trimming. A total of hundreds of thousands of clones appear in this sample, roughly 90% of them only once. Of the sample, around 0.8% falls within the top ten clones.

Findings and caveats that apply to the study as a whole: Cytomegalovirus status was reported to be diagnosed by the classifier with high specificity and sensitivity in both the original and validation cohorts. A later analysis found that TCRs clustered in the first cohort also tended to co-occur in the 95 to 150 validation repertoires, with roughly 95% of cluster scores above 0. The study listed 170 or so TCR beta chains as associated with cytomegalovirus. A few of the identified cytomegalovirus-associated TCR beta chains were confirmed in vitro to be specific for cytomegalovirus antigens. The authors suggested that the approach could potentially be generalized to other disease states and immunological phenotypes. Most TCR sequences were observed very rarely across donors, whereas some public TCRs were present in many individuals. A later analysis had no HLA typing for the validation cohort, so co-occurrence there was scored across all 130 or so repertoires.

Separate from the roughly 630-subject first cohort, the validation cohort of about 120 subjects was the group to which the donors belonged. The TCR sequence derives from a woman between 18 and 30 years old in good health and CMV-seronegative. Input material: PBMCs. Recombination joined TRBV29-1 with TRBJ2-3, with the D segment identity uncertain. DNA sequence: TGCAGCGTCGCCACTACCCCCCTTGCTGGGGATACGCAGTATTTT. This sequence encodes CSVATTPLAGDTQYF.